The 8 T cell receptor beta chains below all came from one sample that was sequenced in a study of read filtering for tumor transcriptome and immune sequencing. Molecular barcoded adaptors covering alpha/delta and beta/gamma chains were used on 400 to 450 ng RNA. TCRdb reprocessed the reads with MiXCR, giving one entry per CDR3 protein. The sample carries about 23,000 distinct CDR3 sequences, about an eighth recorded once. Sequenced material: a population of CD138-negative cells sorted from bone marrow. These receptor sequences come from a donor aged 40 or over with multiple myeloma.

The V and J genes are TRBV28 and TRBJ2-7; TRBD2 is a possible D gene (5 bases). V shed 6 bases and J shed 2 bases, with 11 bases lying between them. The CDR3 sequence is 13 residues long. Germline CDR1 is MDHEN and CDR2 is SYDVKM. CDR3 residues: CASSRTRTYEQYF. The CDR3 DNA sequence: TGTGCCAGCAGCCGAACTAGGACCTACGAGCAGTACTTC.

This clonotype was detected many times. The J gene is TRBJ2-5, the V gene TRBV11-2; 11 nucleotides align to TRBD1. The CDR3 runs to 15 residues. V lost 7 bases to trimming and J lost 5 bases; unmatched junction nucleotides: 9. Germline V CDR1 and CDR2: SGHAT, FQNNGV. The CDR3 DNA reads TGTGCCAGCAATAGGGACAGGGGGATGGGTGAGACCCAGTACTTC. Translation gives CASNRDRGMGETQYF. Full variable domain (outside the CDR3, taken from reference TRBV11-2 and TRBJ2-5): EAGVAQSPRYKIIEKRQSVAFWCNPISGHATLYWYQQILGQGPKLLIQFQNNGVVDDSQLPKDRFSAERLKGVDSTLKIQPAKLEDSAVYLCASNRDRGMGETQYFGPGTRLLVL.

Comments on this clonotype: A much larger clone is a single base away; this may be a read error. The rearrangement joins TRBV4-1 to TRBJ1-2; TRBD1 matches at 9 bases. The J segment lost 4 bases and the V segment lost 4 bases, leaving 10 bases of the junction unmatched. The germline V gene has CDR1 MGHRA and CDR2 YSYEKL. This CDR3 has 16 residues. This CDR3 reads CASSRDHRGRSYGYTF. In nucleotides, the CDR3 is TGCGCCAGCAGCCGAGATCACAGGGGGCGTTCCTATGGCTACACCTTC.

This clonotype was detected many times. The rearrangement joins TRBV11-2 to TRBJ2-5; D is perhaps TRBD2 (6 bases). The V gene's germline CDR1 is SGHAT and CDR2 FQNNGV. V was clipped by 3 bases and J by 5 bases, with 10 bases between them. This CDR3 comprises 13 residues. CDR3 in amino acids: CASSFPGEETQYF. The CDR3 DNA follows: TGTGCCAGCAGCTTTCCGGGAGAGGAGACCCAGTACTTC.

The chain uses TRBV7-9 and TRBJ2-7; D could derive from TRBD1 or TRBD2 (6 bases each). Trimming cost V 8 bases and J 5 bases, with 16 bases left between them. Per the germline V gene, CDR1 is SEHNR and CDR2 is FQNEAQ (reference sequence). There are 13 residues in the CDR3. CDR3 sequence reads: CASSGDMYHEQYF. CDR3 DNA sequence: TGTGCCAGCTCGGGGGACATGTACCACGAGCAGTACTTC. Looking up the rest from reference TRBV7-9 and TRBJ2-7 gives the full variable domain: DTGVSQNPRHKITKRGQNVTFRCDPISEHNRLYWYRQTLGQGPEFLTYFQNEAQLEKSRLLSDRFSAERPKGSFSTLEIQRTEQGDSAMYLCASSGDMYHEQYFGPGTRLTVT.

This clonotype has a count of ten or more. This chain uses TRBV4-1 with TRBJ2-7, with D hard to call. V was shortened by 1 base and J by 1 base, with 8 bases between the two germline ends. The CDR3 length is 14 residues. Per germline, CDR1 MGHRA and CDR2 YSYEKL. CDR3 amino acids: CASSQGPRSYEQYF. As DNA, the CDR3 is TGCGCCAGCAGCCAAGGGCCACGGTCCTACGAGCAGTACTTC.

For the CDR3, the DNA is TGCAGCGTTTACCAGACAGGCAGCTCCTACGAGCAGTACTTC. Protein product: CSVYQTGSSYEQYF. This chain uses TRBV29-1 with TRBJ2-7; D possibly corresponds to TRBD1 (6 bases). The CDR3 runs 14 residues. The V and J ends lost 5 bases and 0 bases respectively, with 14 bases between them. Looked up from germline, CDR1 is SQVTM and CDR2 is ANQGSEA.

This clonotype was counted many times. The chain joins TRBV10-3 to TRBJ1-1, with 11 bases lining up with TRBD1. The V gene end was trimmed by 6 bases and the J gene end by 0 bases; junction bases not matched to a gene: 9. In germline, CDR1 is ENHRY, CDR2 SYGVKD. This CDR3 region has 17 residues. CDR3 region: CAIRDRGLGQMNTEAFF. In nucleotides, the CDR3 is TGTGCCATCAGGGACAGGGGGCTGGGTCAGATGAACACTGAAGCTTTCTTT.